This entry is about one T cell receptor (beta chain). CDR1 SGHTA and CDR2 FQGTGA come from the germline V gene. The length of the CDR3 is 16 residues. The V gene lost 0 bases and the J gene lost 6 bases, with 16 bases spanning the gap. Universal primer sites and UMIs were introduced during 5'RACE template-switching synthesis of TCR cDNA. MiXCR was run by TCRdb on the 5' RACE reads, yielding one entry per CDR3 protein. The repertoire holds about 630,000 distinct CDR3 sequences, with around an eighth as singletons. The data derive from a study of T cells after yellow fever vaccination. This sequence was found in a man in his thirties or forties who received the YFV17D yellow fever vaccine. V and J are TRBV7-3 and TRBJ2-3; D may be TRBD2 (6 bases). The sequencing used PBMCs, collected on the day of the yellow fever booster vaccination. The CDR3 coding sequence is TGTGCCAGCAGCTTAACAATTCGAGCGGCGGGGGATACGCAGTATTTT. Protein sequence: CASSLTIRAAGDTQYF.